This T cell receptor (beta chain) was identified in a study of regulatory T cells in long-lasting Graves disease. Across the whole study: Antithyroid drugs had been given to newly diagnosed Graves' patients for under 3 months.

Time point of the sample: newly diagnosed GD, antithyroid drugs for less than 3 months. Following extraction of RNA from PBMCs, that RNA was used to make the TCR library. This clonotype appeared many times. The CDR3 extends over 14 amino acids. Between the trimmed V and J ends, which lost 7 bases and 6 bases, there was a span of 17 bases. Germline V gene sequence: CDR1 SNHLY, CDR2 FYNNEI. Researchers made TCR beta libraries by using iRepertoire HTBI primers and running Arm-PCR on CDR3 regions. From the multiplex PCR reads, TCRdb called clonotypes with MiXCR, one entry per CDR3 protein. The sample contains 450,000 to 700,000 distinct CDR3 sequences, approximately 12% of which appear only once. These same data were also listed under a study on T cells in Graves' hyperthyroidism and ophthalmopathy. As that report states: Blood samples included most of the expanded thyroid clonotypes exceeding 0.001.

The sample here was peripheral blood mononuclear cells (PBMCs), taken at new diagnosis, from a patient treated with antithyroid drugs. The source is a man aged 25-40 years with Graves disease. The V gene is TRBV2, the J gene TRBJ2-3; D is possibly TRBD2 (5 bases). DNA of the CDR3: TGTGCCAGCAAGGAGCGGTCAGTGGTGGATACGCAGTATTTT. Translated, it gives CASKERSVVDTQYF.